This T cell receptor beta chain was sequenced for a study of blood T cell repertoires in COVID-19. In the source study's methods: Reference gene primers were amplified, and this amplification served to estimate nucleated cell counts. TCRdb keeps only in-frame clones here, not all; method: immunoSEQ multiplex PCR. The DNA was the basis for D and trimming; V, J and clone size are from that table. The table shows a few hundred thousand clones, with about 85% occurring only once. The CDR3 runs 15 residues. Germline V gives CDR1 SNHLY, CDR2 FYNNEI. The V segment lost 5 bases and the J segment 4 bases; nucleotides outside the gene matches: 5.

Sequenced sample: peripheral blood. The receptor was isolated from a man between 18 and 35 years old with active or convalescent COVID-19. V usage is TRBV2 and J usage is TRBJ1-5, with TRBD1 matching over 10 bases. The CDR3 loop is CASSPGQGYNQPQHF. CDR3 coding DNA: TGTGCCAGCAGTCCGGGACAGGGGTATAATCAGCCCCAGCATTTT.